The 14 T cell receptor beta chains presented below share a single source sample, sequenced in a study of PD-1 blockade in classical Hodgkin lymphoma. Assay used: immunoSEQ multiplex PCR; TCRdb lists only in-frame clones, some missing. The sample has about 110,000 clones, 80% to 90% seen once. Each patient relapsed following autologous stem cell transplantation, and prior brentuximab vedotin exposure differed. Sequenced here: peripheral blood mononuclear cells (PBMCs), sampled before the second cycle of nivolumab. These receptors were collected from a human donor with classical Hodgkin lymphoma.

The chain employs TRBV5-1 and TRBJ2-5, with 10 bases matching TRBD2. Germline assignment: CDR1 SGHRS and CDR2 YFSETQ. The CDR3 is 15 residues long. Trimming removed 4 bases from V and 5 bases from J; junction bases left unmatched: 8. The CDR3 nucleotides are TGCGCCAGCAGCCTGCCAGCGGGAGGGTCGGAGACCCAGTACTTC. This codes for CASSLPAGGSETQYF.

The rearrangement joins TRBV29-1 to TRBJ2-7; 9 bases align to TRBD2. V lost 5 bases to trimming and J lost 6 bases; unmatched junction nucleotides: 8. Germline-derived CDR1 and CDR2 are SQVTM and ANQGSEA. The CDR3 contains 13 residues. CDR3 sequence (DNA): TGCAGCGTTAGTAGCGGGAGTTTCTCCGAGCAGTACTTC. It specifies CSVSSGSFSEQYF.

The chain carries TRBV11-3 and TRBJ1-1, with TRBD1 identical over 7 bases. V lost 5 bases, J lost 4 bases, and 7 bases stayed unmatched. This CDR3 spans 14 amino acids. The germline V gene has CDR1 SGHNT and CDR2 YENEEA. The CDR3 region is CASSPSQGGTEAFF. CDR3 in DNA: TGTGCCAGCAGCCCTTCCCAGGGGGGCACTGAAGCTTTCTTT.

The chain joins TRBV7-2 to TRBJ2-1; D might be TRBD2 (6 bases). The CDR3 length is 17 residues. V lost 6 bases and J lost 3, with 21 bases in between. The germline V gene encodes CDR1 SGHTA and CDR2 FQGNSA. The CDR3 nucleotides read TGTGCCAGCAGGTACCACCTTGGGGGGAGAGTCTACAATGAGCAGTTCTTC. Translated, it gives CASRYHLGGRVYNEQFF.

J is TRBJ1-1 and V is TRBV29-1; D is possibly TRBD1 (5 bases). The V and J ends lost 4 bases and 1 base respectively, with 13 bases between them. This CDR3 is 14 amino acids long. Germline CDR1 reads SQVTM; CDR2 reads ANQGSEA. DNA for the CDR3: TGCAGCGTTGCCCCACTAGGGGAGAACACTGAAGCTTTCTTT. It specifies CSVAPLGENTEAFF.

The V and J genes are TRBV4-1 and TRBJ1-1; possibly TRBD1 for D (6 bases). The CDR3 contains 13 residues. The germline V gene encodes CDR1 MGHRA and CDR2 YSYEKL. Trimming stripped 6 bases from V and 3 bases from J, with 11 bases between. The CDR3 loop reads CASSPTGYTEAFF. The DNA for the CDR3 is TGCGCCAGCAGTCCCACAGGGTACACTGAAGCTTTCTTT.

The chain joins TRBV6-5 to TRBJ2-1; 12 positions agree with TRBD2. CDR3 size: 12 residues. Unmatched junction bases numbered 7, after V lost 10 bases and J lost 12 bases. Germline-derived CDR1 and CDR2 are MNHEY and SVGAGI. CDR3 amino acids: CATKPTSGGQFF. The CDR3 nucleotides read TGTGCCACCAAACCGACTAGCGGGGGGCAGTTCTTC.

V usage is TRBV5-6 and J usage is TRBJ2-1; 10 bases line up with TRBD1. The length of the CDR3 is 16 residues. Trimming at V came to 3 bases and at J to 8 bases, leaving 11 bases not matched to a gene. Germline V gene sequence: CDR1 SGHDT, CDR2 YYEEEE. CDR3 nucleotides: TGTGCCAGCAGCTCGCCGGCGCGACAGGGGGCCTATGAGCAGTTCTTC. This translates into CASSSPARQGAYEQFF.

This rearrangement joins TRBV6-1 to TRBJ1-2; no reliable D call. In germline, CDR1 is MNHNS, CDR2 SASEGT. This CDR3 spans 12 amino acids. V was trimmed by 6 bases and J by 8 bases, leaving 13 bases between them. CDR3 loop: CASRTSAAGYTF. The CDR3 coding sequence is TGTGCCAGCAGGACCAGTGCGGCGGGCTACACCTTC.

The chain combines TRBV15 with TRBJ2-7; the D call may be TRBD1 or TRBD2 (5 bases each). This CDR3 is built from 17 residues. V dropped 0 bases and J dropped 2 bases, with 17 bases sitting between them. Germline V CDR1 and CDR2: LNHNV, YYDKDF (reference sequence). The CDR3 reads CATSRDGAAVFTYEQYF. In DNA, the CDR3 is TGTGCCACCAGCAGAGATGGGGCAGCGGTTTTTACCTACGAGCAGTACTTC.

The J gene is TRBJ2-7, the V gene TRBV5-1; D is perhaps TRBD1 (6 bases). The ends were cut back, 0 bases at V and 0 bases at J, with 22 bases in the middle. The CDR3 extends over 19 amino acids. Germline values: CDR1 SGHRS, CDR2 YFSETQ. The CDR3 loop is CASSLDPSLLGGVSYEQYF. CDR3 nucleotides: TGCGCCAGCAGCTTGGATCCTAGTCTCCTAGGGGGAGTCTCCTACGAGCAGTACTTC.

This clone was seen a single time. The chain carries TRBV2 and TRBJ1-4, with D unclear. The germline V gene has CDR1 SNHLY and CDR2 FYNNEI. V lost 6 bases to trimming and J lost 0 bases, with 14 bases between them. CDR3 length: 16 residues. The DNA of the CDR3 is TGTGCCAGCAGACCCTTTGAGGCGTCAACTAATGAAAAACTGTTTTTT. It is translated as CASRPFEASTNEKLFF.

CDR3 loop: CAVLAGVREDEQFF. As DNA, the CDR3 is TGTGCCGTCCTAGCGGGAGTAAGGGAGGATGAGCAGTTCTTC. J is TRBJ2-1 and V is TRBV10-3, with 10 bases lining up with TRBD2. The CDR3 spans 14 residues. CDR1 is ENHRY and CDR2 is SYGVKD in the germline V gene. J lost 8 bases, V lost 11 bases, and 12 bases had no gene match.

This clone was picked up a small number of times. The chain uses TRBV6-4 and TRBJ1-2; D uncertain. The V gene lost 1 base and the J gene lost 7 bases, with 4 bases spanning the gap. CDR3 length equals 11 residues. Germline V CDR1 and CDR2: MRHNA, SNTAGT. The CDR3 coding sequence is TGTGCCAGCAGTGACTATTTTGGCTACACCTTC. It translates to CASSDYFGYTF.